The TCR beta chain under discussion was sequenced for a study of monozygotic twins with inflammatory bowel disease. General observations from the study: For IBD, no single strong associated signal or clonotype was supported. No discrimination was achieved between different T cell subtypes.

Per TCR library, roughly 3,600 ng of total RNA was used. Template switching appended UMIs that held a 6-nucleotide sample barcode. TCRdb re-called the 5' RACE reads; one entry per CDR3 protein, DNA not given. This table holds approximately 400,000 distinct CDR3 sequences. On this clonotype: Its antigen remains unidentified.

The germline CDR1 and CDR2 sequences are SGHDT and YYEEEE. This CDR3 comprises 15 residues. Sequencing was done on a sample of blood. The source of this sequence is a human donor with ulcerative colitis or Crohn's disease, or a healthy co-twin of an affected twin (not recorded which). The rearrangement links TRBV5-6 to TRBJ2-3; the D call of TRBD2 rests on TCRdb alone, since no DNA is present to check it. CDR3 in amino acids: CASSFTSGMTDTQYF.